This TCR beta chain was identified in a study of T cell responses to AZD1222 COVID-19 vaccine. CDR3 size: 16 residues. The ends were cut back, 5 bases at V and 1 base at J, with 17 bases in the middle. The V gene's germline CDR1 is SGHVS and CDR2 FNYEAQ. TCRdb's copy holds only in-frame clones and misses some; the assay was immunoSEQ multiplex PCR. The sample yields more than 150,000 clones, approximately 90% seen once. The TCR was taken from an adult in good health. The specimen was peripheral blood, collected on day 0 of AZD1222 vaccination. The gene calls are TRBV7-6 and TRBJ1-1; D is perhaps TRBD1 (6 bases). The CDR3 nucleotides read TGTGCCAGCAGCCAAACAATGGGGGCCTGGAACACTGAAGCTTTCTTT. Translating it yields CASSQTMGAWNTEAFF. The full variable domain, in which reference TRBV7-6 and TRBJ1-1 provide the parts outside the CDR3, is GAGVSQSPRYKVTKRGQDVALRCDPISGHVSLYWYRQALGQGPEFLTYFNYEAQQDKSGLPNDRFSAERPEGSISTLTIQRTEQRDSAMYRCASSQTMGAWNTEAFFGQGTRLTVV.